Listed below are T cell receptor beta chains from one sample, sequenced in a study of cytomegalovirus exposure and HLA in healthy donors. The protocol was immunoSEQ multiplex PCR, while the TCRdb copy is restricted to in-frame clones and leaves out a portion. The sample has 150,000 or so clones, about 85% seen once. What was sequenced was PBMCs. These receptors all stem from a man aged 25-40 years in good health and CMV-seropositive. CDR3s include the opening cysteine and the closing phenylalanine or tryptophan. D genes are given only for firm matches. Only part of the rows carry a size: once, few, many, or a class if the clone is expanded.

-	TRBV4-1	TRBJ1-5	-	TGCGCCAGCAGCCAGGAGGGGGGGTGGTATAGCAATCAGCCCCAGCATTTT	CASSQEGGWYSNQPQHF
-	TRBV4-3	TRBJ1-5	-	TGCGCCAGCAGCCAAGTGAGGGATAGCAATCAGCCCCAGCATTTT	CASSQVRDSNQPQHF
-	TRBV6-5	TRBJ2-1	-	TGTGCCAGCAGTTACAAAGGGAGTTCTAACAATGAGCAGTTCTTC	CASSYKGSSNNEQFF
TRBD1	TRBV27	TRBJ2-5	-	TGTGCCAGCAGTTTAATTCCCTCGACAGGGATAAATCCAGAGACCCAGTACTTC	CASSLIPSTGINPETQYF
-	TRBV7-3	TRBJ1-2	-	TGTGCCAGCAGCTTAGACAGGAATAACTATGGCTACACCTTC	CASSLDRNNYGYTF
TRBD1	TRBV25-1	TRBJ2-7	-	TGTGCCAGCAGTGATCTGGGTGGGGACAGGGGGTACGAGCAGTACTTC	CASSDLGGDRGYEQYF
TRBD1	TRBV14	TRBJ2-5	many	TGTGCCAGCAGCTATTACAACGGGACAGTGGAGACCCAGTACTTC	CASSYYNGTVETQYF
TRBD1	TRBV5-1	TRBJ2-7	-	TGCGCCAGCAGCCCATCGACAGGGTCCCACGAGCAGTACTTC	CASSPSTGSHEQYF
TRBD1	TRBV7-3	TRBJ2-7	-	TGTGCCAGCAGCCCCACCCCCAACAGGGGATCCGACGAGCAGTACTTC	CASSPTPNRGSDEQYF
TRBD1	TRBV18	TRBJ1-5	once	TGTGCCAGCTCAACGGGACAGGGAAGCAATCAGCCCCAGCATTTT	CASSTGQGSNQPQHF
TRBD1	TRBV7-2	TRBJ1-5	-	TGTGCCAGCAGCCGCGACAGGGGCTCTCCGGAGCCCCAGCATTTT	CASSRDRGSPEPQHF